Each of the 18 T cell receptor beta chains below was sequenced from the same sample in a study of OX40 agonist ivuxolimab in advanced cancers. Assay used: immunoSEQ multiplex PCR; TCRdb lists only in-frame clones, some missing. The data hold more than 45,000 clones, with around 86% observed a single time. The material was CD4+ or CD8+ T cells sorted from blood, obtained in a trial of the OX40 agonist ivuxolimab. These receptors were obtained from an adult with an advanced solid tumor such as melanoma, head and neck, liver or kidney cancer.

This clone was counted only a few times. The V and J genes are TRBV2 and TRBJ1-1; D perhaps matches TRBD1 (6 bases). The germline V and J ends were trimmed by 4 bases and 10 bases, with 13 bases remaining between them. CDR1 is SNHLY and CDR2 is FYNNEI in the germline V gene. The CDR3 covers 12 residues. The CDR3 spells CASSALGAVAFF. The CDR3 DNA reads TGTGCCAGCAGTGCACTGGGGGCAGTAGCTTTCTTT.

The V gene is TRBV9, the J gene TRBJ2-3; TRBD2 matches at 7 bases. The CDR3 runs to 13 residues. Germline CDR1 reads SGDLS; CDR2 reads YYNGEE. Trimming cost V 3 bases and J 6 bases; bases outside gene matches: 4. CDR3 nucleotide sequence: TGTGCCAGCAGCGGGACTAGTTCGGATACGCAGTATTTT. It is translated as CASSGTSSDTQYF.

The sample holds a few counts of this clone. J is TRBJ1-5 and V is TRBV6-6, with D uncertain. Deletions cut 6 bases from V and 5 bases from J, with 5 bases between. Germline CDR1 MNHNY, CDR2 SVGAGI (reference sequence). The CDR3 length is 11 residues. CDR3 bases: TGTGCCAGCAGGCAAGATCAGCCCCAGCATTTT. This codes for CASRQDQPQHF.

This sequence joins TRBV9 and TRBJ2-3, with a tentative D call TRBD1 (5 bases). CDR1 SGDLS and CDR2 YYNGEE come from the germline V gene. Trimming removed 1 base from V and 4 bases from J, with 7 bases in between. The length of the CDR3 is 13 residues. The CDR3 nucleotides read TGTGCCAGCAGCGTATCAGGGTCAGATACGCAGTATTTT. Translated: CASSVSGSDTQYF.

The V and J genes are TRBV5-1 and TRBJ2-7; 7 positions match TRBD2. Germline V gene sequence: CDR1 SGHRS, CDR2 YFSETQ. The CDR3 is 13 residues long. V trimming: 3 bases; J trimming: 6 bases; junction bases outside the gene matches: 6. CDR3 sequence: CASSSGGALEQYF. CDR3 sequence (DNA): TGCGCCAGCAGCTCGGGGGGAGCGCTCGAGCAGTACTTC.

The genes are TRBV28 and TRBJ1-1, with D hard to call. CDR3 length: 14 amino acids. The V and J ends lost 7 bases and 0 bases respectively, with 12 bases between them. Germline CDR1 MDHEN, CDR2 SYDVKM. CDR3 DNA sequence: TGTGCCAGCATCGACACGCTCATGAACACTGAAGCTTTCTTT. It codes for CASIDTLMNTEAFF.

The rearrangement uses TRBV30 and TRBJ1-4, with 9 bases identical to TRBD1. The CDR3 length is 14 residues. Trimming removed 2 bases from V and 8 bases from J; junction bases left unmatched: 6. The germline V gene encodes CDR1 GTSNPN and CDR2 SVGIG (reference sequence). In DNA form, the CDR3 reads TGTGCCTGGAGTAGTGGGACAGGGAACGAAAAACTGTTTTTT. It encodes CAWSSGTGNEKLFF.

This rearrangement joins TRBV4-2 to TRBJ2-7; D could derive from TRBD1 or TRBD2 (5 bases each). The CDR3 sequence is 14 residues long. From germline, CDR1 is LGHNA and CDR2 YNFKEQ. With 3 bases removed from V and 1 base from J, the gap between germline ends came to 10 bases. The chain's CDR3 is CASSHRDRSYEQYF. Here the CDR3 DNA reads TGTGCCAGCAGCCACAGGGACCGATCCTACGAGCAGTACTTC.

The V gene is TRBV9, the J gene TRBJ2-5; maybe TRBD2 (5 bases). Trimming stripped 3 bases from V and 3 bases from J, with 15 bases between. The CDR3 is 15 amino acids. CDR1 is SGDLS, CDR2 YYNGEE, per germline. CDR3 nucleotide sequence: TGTGCCAGCAGCGGAGGGTTCGTCTCGGAAGAGACCCAGTACTTC. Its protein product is CASSGGFVSEETQYF.

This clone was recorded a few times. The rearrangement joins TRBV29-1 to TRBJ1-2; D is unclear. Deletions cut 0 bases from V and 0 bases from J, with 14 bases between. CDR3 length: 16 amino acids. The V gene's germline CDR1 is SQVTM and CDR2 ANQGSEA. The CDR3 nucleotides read TGCAGCGTTGAAGATGTTGGAATAACAGCTAACTATGGCTACACCTTC. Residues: CSVEDVGITANYGYTF.

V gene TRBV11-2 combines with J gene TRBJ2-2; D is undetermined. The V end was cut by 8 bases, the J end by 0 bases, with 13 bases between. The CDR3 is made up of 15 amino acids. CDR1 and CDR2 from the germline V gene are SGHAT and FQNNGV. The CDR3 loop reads CASGPPLSNTGELFF. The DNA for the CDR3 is TGTGCCAGCGGGCCTCCTTTATCGAACACCGGGGAGCTGTTTTTT. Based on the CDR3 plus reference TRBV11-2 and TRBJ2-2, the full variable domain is EAGVAQSPRYKIIEKRQSVAFWCNPISGHATLYWYQQILGQGPKLLIQFQNNGVVDDSQLPKDRFSAERLKGVDSTLKIQPAKLEDSAVYLCASGPPLSNTGELFFGEGSRLTVL.

The CDR3 spells CASSSRLGVSDTQYF. The CDR3 DNA sequence: TGTGCCAGCAGTTCCAGACTAGGTGTATCAGATACGCAGTATTTT. The V call is TRBV28, the J call TRBJ2-3, with D possibly TRBD2 on 6 matching bases. V was pared by 4 bases and J by 4 bases, with 15 bases between. Germline CDR1 and CDR2: MDHEN and SYDVKM. The CDR3 is 15 amino acids.

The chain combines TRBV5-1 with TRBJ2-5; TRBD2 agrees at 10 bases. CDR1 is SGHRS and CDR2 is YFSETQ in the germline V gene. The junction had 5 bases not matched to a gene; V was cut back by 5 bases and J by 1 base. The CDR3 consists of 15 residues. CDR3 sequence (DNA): TGCGCCAGCAGTGGTCTAGCGGGGGTCCAAGAGACCCAGTACTTC. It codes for CASSGLAGVQETQYF.

The CDR3 region is CAGTDSQGQGTGGYTF. The CDR3 DNA reads as TGTGCCGGCACCGATTCCCAGGGACAGGGGACTGGCGGCTACACCTTC. V gene TRBV6-6 combines with J gene TRBJ1-2; TRBD1 matches 10 bases. This CDR3 is built from 16 residues. V lost 11 bases, J lost 8 bases, and 20 bases stayed unmatched. The V gene's germline CDR1 is MNHNY and CDR2 SVGAGI (reference sequence).

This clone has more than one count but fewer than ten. The CDR3 nucleotides read TGTGCCAGCTCACCATCTCTGGACTCTCTGAGCAATGAGCAGTTCTTC. Protein product: CASSPSLDSLSNEQFF. This sequence joins TRBV18 and TRBJ2-1; a possible D gene is TRBD2 (5 bases). CDR3 length: 16 amino acids. CDR1 and CDR2 from the germline V gene are KGHSH and LQKENI. V lost 2 bases and J 6 bases, leaving 17 bases between the germline ends.

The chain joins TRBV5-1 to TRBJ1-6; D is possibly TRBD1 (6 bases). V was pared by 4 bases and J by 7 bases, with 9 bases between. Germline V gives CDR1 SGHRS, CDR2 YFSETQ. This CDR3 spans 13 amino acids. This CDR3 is CASSPTGNSPLHF. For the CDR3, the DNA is TGCGCCAGCAGCCCAACAGGGAATTCACCCCTCCACTTT.

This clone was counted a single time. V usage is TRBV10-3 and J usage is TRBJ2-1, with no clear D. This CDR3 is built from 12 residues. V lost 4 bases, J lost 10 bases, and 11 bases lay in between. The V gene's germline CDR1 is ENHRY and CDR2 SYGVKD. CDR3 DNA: TGTGCCATCAGTGTCCTCGAGACCGAGCAGTTCTTC. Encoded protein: CAISVLETEQFF.

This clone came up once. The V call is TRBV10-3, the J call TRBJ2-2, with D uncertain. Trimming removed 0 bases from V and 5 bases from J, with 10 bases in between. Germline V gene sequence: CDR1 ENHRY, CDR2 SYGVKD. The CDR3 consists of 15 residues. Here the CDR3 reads CAISESTKATGELFF. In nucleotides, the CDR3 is TGTGCCATCAGTGAGTCGACCAAAGCGACCGGGGAGCTGTTTTTT.